The 14 T cell receptor beta chains below all came from one sample that was sequenced in a study of post-analysis software for immune sequencing data. TCR beta libraries were prepared from cDNA with unique molecular identifiers. In TCRdb, the PCR reads were re-called with MiXCR into one record per CDR3 protein. The repertoire holds 750,000 to 950,000 distinct CDR3 sequences, roughly 50% seen once, with approximately 4.2% in the top ten. Their antigens are not known. Whole-study findings and limits: Comparison of patients with controls showed about 5 TRBV segments more frequent in patients, TRBV5-6, TRBV5-1 and TRBV20-1 among them.

Sequenced material: blood. All receptors derive from a girl aged 5-17 years with multiple sclerosis.

This chain connects TRBV20-1 to TRBJ1-2, with 10 bases aligning to TRBD1. V lost 6 bases, J lost 4 bases, and 11 bases stayed unmatched. There are 15 residues in the CDR3. The germline V gene encodes CDR1 DFQATT and CDR2 SNEGSKA (reference sequence). CDR3 loop: CSATMTGGLFYGYTF. CDR3 nucleotides: TGCAGTGCCACGATGACAGGGGGCCTATTCTATGGCTACACCTTC.

The chain uses TRBV18 and TRBJ2-1, with no clear D. The CDR3 contains 14 residues. Trimming removed 0 bases from V and 7 bases from J, with 10 bases in between. Germline V gene lookup returns CDR1 KGHSH and CDR2 LQKENI. This chain's CDR3 is CASSPPGWGNEQFF. CDR3 sequence (DNA): TGTGCCAGCTCACCACCTGGGTGGGGAAATGAGCAGTTCTTC.

This clonotype was picked up a small number of times. The J gene is TRBJ2-7, the V gene TRBV2, with TRBD2 identical over 13 bases. The CDR3 has 12 amino acids. CDR1 and CDR2 from the germline V gene are SNHLY and FYNNEI. The J segment lost 7 bases and the V segment lost 6 bases, leaving 0 bases of the junction unmatched. This chain's CDR3 is CASRTSGREQYF. In DNA, the CDR3 is TGTGCCAGCAGGACTAGCGGGAGGGAGCAGTACTTC.

The chain has TRBV12-3 or TRBV12-4 and TRBJ2-1; no reliable D call. With 1 base removed from V and 5 bases from J, the gap between germline ends came to 12 bases. CDR3 length: 15 residues. CDR3 sequence (DNA): TGTGCCAGCAGTTTAGTCCCTAGTGGGGACAATGAGCAGTTCTTC. Translation gives CASSLVPSGDNEQFF.

The chain joins TRBV5-1 to TRBJ2-1; perhaps TRBD2 as D (6 bases). The DNA end favors TRBJ2-7, so the J call may be wrong. Germline V gene data show CDR1 as SGHRS and CDR2 as YFSETQ. CDR3 size: 15 residues. CDR3 in DNA: TGCGCCAGCAGCTCACTGAGGAGTGGGGAGGCGCAGCAGTACTTC. Amino acids: CASSSLRSGEAQQYF.

The chain carries TRBV20-1 and TRBJ2-1; TRBD2 aligns across 8 bases. The CDR3 loop spans 14 amino acids. Germline lookup yields CDR1 DFQATT and CDR2 SNEGSKA (reference sequence). The ends lost 6 bases at V and 3 bases at J; junction bases unmatched: 7. The CDR3 coding sequence is TGCAGTGCCCATGGCGGGAGGTTCTACAATGAGCAGTTCTTC. It translates to CSAHGGRFYNEQFF.

V gene TRBV7-3 combines with J gene TRBJ2-7; D perhaps matches TRBD2 (6 bases). V gave up 5 bases and J gave up 10 bases, with 18 bases separating them. The CDR3 runs to 13 residues. Germline-derived CDR1 and CDR2 are SGHTA and FQGTGA. CDR3 residues: CASSRRVGEDQYF. DNA of the CDR3: TGTGCCAGCAGCCGACGTGTGGGGGAGGACCAGTACTTC.

The rearrangement uses TRBV2 and TRBJ2-4; D is possibly TRBD2 (5 bases). V was trimmed by 7 bases and J by 3 bases, leaving 13 bases between them. Germline CDR1 reads SNHLY; CDR2 reads FYNNEI. The CDR3 runs to 14 residues. This CDR3 is CASNPTTSKNIQYF. CDR3 DNA: TGTGCCAGCAATCCTACCACTAGCAAAAACATTCAGTACTTC. Combining the CDR3 with reference TRBV2 and TRBJ2-4 gives the whole variable domain EPEVTQTPSHQVTQMGQEVILRCVPISNHLYFYWYRQILGQKVEFLVSFYNNEISEKSEIFDDQFSVERPDGSNFTLKIRSTKLEDSAMYFCASNPTTSKNIQYFGAGTRLSVL.

The gene calls are TRBV15 and TRBJ2-5; D uncertain. This CDR3 region has 12 residues. The V end was cut by 3 bases, the J end by 3 bases, with 5 bases between. The germline V gene encodes CDR1 LNHNV and CDR2 YYDKDF (reference sequence). For the CDR3, the DNA is TGTGCCACCAGCAGGCACGAAGAGACCCAGTACTTC. Translation gives CATSRHEETQYF.

This clonotype was counted only a few times. The J gene is TRBJ2-7, the V gene TRBV7-2; the D gene could be TRBD1 or TRBD2 (5 bases each). The CDR3 length is 15 residues. Germline lookup yields CDR1 SGHTA and CDR2 FQGNSA. V gave up 5 bases and J gave up 3 bases, with 17 bases separating them. The CDR3 bases are TGTGCCAGCAGCCCCGGGACGCGTATCGGCTACGAGCAGTACTTC. Translated, it gives CASSPGTRIGYEQYF.

The chain couples TRBV15 to TRBJ2-7, with a weak D call TRBD1 (6 bases). The CDR3 is 12 amino acids. CDR1 and CDR2 (germline): LNHNV, YYDKDF (reference sequence). Trimming pared 5 bases from V and 6 bases from J, leaving 11 bases between. Written as DNA, the CDR3 is TGTGCCACCAGCGGCACAGGGCGCGAGCAGTACTTC. Translation gives CATSGTGREQYF.

The chain employs TRBV7-3 and TRBJ2-1; D possibly corresponds to TRBD2 (5 bases). The germline V and J ends were trimmed by 4 bases and 5 bases, with 12 bases remaining between them. This CDR3 is 14 amino acids long. Germline CDR1 SGHTA, CDR2 FQGTGA. This chain's CDR3 is CASSSGFHNNEQFF. Here the CDR3 DNA reads TGTGCCAGCAGCTCGGGATTTCATAACAATGAGCAGTTCTTC.

The genes are TRBV7-2 and TRBJ2-1, with 9 bases that match TRBD2. The germline V gene has CDR1 SGHTA and CDR2 FQGNSA. Trimming removed 2 bases from V and 3 bases from J; junction bases left unmatched: 2. The length of the CDR3 is 15 residues. The CDR3 loop is CASSLKAGGYNEQFF. The CDR3 bases are TGTGCCAGCAGCTTAAAAGCGGGAGGCTACAATGAGCAGTTCTTC.

Only a few counts were recorded for this clonotype. This chain uses TRBV27 with TRBJ2-5; no clear D gene. The CDR3 is 18 amino acids. Germline CDR1 reads MNHEY; CDR2 reads SMNVEV (reference sequence). Trimming took 2 bases from V and 3 from J, leaving 22 bases between them. The CDR3 region has the DNA TGTGCCAGCAGTTTAATATGGAGACTGGACGTTTCTAAAGAGACCCAGTACTTC. Its protein product is CASSLIWRLDVSKETQYF.